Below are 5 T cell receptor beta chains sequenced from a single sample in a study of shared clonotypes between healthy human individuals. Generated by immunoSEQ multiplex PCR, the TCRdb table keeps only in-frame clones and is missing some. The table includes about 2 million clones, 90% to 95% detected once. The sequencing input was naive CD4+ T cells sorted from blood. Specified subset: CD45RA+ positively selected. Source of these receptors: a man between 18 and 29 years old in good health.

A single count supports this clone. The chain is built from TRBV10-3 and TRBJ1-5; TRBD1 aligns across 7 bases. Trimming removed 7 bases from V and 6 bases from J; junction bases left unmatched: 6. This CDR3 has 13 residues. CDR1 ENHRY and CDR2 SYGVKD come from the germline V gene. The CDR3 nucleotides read TGTGCCATCACAAGGGGGCTAGGTCAGCCCCAGCATTTT. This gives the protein CAITRGLGQPQHF.

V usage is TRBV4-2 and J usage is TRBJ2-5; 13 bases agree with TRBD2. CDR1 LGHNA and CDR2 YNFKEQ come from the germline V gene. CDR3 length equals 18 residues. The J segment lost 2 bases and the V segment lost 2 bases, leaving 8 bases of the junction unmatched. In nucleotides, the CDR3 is TGTGCCAGCAGCCAATCGGGACTAGCGGGGCCCCGACAAGAGACCCAGTACTTC. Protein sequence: CASSQSGLAGPRQETQYF.

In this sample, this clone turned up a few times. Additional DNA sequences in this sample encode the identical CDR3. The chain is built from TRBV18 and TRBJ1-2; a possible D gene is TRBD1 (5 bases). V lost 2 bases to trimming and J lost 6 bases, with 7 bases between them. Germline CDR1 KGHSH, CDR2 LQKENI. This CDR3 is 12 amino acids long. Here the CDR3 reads CASSPGGDGYTF. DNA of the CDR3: TGTGCCAGCTCACCAGGGGGTGATGGCTACACCTTC.

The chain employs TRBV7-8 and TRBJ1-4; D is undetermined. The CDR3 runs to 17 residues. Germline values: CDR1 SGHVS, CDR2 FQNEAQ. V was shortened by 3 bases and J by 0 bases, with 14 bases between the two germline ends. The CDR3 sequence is CASSFLAGGATNEKLFF. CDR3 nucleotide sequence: TGTGCCAGCAGCTTTTTGGCAGGAGGTGCAACTAATGAAAAACTGTTTTTT. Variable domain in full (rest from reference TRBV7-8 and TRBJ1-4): GAGVSQSPRYKVAKRGQDVALRCDPISGHVSLFWYQQALGQGPEFLTYFQNEAQLDKSGLPSDRFFAERPEGSVSTLKIQRTQQEDSAVYLCASSFLAGGATNEKLFFGSGTQLSVL.

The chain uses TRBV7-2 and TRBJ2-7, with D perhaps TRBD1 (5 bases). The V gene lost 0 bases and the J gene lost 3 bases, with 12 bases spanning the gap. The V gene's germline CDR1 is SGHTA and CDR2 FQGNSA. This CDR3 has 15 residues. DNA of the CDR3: TGTGCCAGCAGCTTAGCGGGGCTAGAGGTCTACGAGCAGTACTTC. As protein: CASSLAGLEVYEQYF. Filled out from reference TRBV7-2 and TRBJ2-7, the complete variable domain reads GAGVSQSPSNKVTEKGKDVELRCDPISGHTALYWYRQSLGQGLEFLIYFQGNSAPDKSGLPSDRFSAERTGGSVSTLTIQRTQQEDSAVYLCASSLAGLEVYEQYFGPGTRLTVT.